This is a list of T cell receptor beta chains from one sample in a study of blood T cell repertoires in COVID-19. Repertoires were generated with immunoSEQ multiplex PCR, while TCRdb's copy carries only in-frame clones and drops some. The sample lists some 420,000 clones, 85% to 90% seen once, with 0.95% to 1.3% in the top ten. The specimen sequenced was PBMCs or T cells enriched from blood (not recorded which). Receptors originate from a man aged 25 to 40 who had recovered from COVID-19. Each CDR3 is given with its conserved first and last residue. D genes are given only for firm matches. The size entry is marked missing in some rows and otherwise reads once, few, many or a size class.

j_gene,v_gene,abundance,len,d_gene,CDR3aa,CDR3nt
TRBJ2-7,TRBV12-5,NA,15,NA,CATGHGGTLSYEQYF,TGTGCTACCGGACACGGCGGGACCCTCTCCTACGAGCAGTACTTC
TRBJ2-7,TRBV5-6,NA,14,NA,CASSFRGGSYEQYF,TGTGCCAGCAGCTTTCGAGGAGGGAGTTACGAGCAGTACTTC
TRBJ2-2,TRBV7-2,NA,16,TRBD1,CASSPQGAGYTGELFF,TGTGCCAGCAGCCCCCAGGGGGCGGGGTACACCGGGGAGCTGTTTTTT
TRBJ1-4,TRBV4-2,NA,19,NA,CASSQTPPGGAISREKLFF,TGTGCCAGCAGCCAAACCCCCCCTGGGGGCGCGATTTCACGGGAAAAACTGTTTTTT
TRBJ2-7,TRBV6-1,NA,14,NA,CASSESPGPYEQYF,TGTGCCAGCAGTGAAAGTCCAGGCCCCTACGAGCAGTACTTC
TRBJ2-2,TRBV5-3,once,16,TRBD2,CAAGKRREVDTGELFF,TGTGCCGCGGGGAAACGGCGGGAGGTAGACACCGGGGAGCTGTTTTTT
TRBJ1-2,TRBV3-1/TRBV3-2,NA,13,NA,CASSHRGPYGYTF,TGTGCCAGCAGCCACAGAGGCCCCTATGGCTACACCTTC
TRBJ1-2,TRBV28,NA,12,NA,CASSSGTYGYTF,TGTGCCAGCAGTTCAGGTACCTATGGCTACACCTTC
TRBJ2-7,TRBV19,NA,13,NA,CASSIQVSYEQYF,TGTGCCAGTAGTATACAGGTCTCCTACGAGCAGTACTTC
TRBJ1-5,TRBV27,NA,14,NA,CASSPSPIGQPQHF,TGTGCCAGCAGTCCCTCCCCTATCGGTCAGCCCCAGCATTTT
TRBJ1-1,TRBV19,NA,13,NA,CASSSGGNTEAFF,NA
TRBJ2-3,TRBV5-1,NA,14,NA,CASSLGGEADTQYF,TGCGCCAGCAGCTTGGGCGGGGAAGCAGATACGCAGTATTTT
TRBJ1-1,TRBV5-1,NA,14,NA,CASSLGGRGAEAFF,TGCGCCAGCAGCTTGGGGGGCAGGGGCGCTGAAGCTTTCTTT
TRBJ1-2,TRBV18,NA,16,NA,CASSPIDRTANYGYTF,TGTGCCAGCTCACCAATTGACAGAACAGCTAACTATGGCTACACCTTC
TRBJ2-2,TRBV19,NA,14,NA,CASSIGVSTGELFF,TGTGCCAGTAGTATCGGGGTGAGCACCGGGGAGCTGTTTTTT
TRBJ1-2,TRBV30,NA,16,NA,CAWYRVGLIRGYGYTF,TGTGCCTGGTACCGCGTGGGACTTATAAGGGGCTATGGCTACACCTTC
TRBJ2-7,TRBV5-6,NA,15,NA,CASSSRDSDSYEQYF,TGTGCCAGCAGCTCCCGGGACTCGGACTCCTACGAGCAGTACTTC
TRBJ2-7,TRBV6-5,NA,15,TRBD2,CASSLRSSGPYEQYF,TGTGCCAGCAGCCTGAGGTCTAGCGGGCCCTACGAGCAGTACTTC